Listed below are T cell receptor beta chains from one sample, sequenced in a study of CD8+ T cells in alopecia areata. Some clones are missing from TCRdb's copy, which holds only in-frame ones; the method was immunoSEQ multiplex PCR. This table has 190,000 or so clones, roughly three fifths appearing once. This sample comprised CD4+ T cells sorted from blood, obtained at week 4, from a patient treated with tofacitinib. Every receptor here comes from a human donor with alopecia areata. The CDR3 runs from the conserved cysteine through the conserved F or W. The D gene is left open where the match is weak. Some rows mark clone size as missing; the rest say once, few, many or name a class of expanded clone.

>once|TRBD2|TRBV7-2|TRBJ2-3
TGTGCCAGCAGCCAAGACCTAGCGGGGGGCACAGATACGCAGTATTTT
CASSQDLAGGTDTQYF
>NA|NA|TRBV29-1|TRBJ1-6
TGCAGCGTTGAAGAGAGCGGGGCAGGGGTTAATTCACCCCTCCACTTT
CSVEESGAGVNSPLHF
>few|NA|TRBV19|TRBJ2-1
TGTGCCAGTAGTATAGGGTTCCGGACGGAGCAGTTCTTC
CASSIGFRTEQFF
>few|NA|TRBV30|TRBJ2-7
TGTGCCTGGAGCAAGGGACATACCTACGAGCAGTACTTC
CAWSKGHTYEQYF
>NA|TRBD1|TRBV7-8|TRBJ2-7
TGTGCCAGCAGATTAATGTCCGGGACAGGGGGCGGCGAGCAGTACTTC
CASRLMSGTGGGEQYF
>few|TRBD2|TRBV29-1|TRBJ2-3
TGCAGCGTTGAAGATCCAGGTAGCGGGGGGCAAACAGATACGCAGTATTTT
CSVEDPGSGGQTDTQYF
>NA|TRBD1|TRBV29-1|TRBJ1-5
TGCAGCGTTGCACAGGGGCAAGAGGATCCCCAGCATTTT
CSVAQGQEDPQHF
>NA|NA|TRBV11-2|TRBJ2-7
TGTGCCAGCAGCTTAAACAGGGCGGTCTACGAGCAGTACTTC
CASSLNRAVYEQYF
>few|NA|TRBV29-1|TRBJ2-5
TGCAGCGTCGCTAGTTTGGAGACCCAGTACTTC
CSVASLETQYF
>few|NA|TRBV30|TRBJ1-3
TGTGCCTGGAGCACAGGGTCCTCTGGAAACACCATATATTTT
CAWSTGSSGNTIYF
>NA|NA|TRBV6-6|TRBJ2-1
TGTGCCAGCAGTTACTCCGGACGGCGGGATGAGCAGTTCTTC
CASSYSGRRDEQFF
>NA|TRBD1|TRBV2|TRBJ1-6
TGTGCCAGCAGTGGCAGGGACAGATCACCCCTCCACTTT
CASSGRDRSPLHF
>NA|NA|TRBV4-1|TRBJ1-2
TGCGCCAGCAGCCAAGGCCCGGGGGGGGCGGGCGGCTATGGCTACACCTTC
CASSQGPGGAGGYGYTF
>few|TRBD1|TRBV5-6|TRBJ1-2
TGTGCCAGCAGCCGGGACAGAAAGATTGGCTACACCTTC
CASSRDRKIGYTF
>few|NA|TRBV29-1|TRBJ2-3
TGCAGCGTTGATGGGGCTGATGGGGGCACAGATACGCAGTATTTT
CSVDGADGGTDTQYF
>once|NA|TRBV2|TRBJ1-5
TGTGCCAGCAGTGGGACAGTTAGCAATCAGCCCCAGCATTTT
CASSGTVSNQPQHF
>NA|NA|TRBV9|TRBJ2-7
TGTGCCAGCAGCCTCCGAGGAACTCCACACTACGAGCAGTACTTC
CASSLRGTPHYEQYF
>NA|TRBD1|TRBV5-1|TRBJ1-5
TGCGCCAGCAGCCTGGACAGGGGGGATCAGCCCCAGCATTTT
CASSLDRGDQPQHF
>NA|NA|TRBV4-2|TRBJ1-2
TGTGCCAGCAGCGAAGAATGGGGGGGAGGGGCCGCGCCCTATGGCTACACCTTC
CASSEEWGGGAAPYGYTF
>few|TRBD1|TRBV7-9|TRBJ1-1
TGTGCCAGCAGCCATGGACAGGGCGGGGACACTGAAGCTTTCTTT
CASSHGQGGDTEAFF
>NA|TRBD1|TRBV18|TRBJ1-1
TGTGCCAGCTCCGTACAGGGGGACACTGAAGCTTTCTTT
CASSVQGDTEAFF
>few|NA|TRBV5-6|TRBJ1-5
TGTGCCAGCAGCATACAGGGAAGAGGTCAGCCCCAGCATTTT
CASSIQGRGQPQHF
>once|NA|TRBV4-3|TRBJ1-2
TGCGCCAGCAGCCAAGCAGTCGACCGTAACTATGGCTACACCTTC
CASSQAVDRNYGYTF
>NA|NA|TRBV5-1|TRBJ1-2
TGCGCCAGCAGCTTGAGTGGGTTTGGCTACACCTTC
CASSLSGFGYTF
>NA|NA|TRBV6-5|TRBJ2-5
TGTGCCAGCAGGAAGCGCGAGACCCAGTACTTC
CASRKRETQYF
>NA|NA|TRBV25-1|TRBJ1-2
TGTGCCAGCAGTCGGGGGTTAGACTATGGCTACACCTTC
CASSRGLDYGYTF
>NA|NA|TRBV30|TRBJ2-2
TGTGCCTGGAGTGCTCTCCGAACGGGACCCGGGGAGCTGTTTTTT
CAWSALRTGPGELFF
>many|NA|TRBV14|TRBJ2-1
TGTGCCAGCAGCCAAGATAAAGTCAAGCAGTTCTTC
CASSQDKVKQFF